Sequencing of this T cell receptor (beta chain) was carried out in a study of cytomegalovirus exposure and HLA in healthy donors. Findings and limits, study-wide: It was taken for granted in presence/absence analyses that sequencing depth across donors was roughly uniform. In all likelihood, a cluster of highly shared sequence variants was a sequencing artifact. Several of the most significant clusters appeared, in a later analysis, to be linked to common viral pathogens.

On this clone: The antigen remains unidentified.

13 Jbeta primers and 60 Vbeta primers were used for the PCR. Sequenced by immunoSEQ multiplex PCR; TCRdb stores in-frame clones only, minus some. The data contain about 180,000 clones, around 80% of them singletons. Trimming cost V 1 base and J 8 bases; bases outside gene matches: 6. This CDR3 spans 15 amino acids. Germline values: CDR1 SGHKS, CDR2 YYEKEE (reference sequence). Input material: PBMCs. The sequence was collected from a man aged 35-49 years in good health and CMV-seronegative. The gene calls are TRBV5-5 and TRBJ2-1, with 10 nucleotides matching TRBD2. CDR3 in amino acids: CASSLSSGRLDEQFF. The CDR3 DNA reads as TGTGCCAGCAGCTTGTCTAGCGGGAGACTGGATGAGCAGTTCTTC.